What follows is one TCR beta chain and its context. Its antigen is currently unknown. This may stem from a read error, because a much larger clone lies one nucleotide away. The CDR3 does not close with the conserved phenylalanine or tryptophan, likely indicating a read error. The data stem from a study of immune heterogeneity within non-small cell lung tumors. Bulk tumor genomic DNA, 450 to 750 ng per sample, was the template. Surgery yielded several widely spaced biopsies per primary tumor. Untreated, newly diagnosed non-small cell lung cancer patients underwent curative surgery. V was clipped by 2 bases and J by 5 bases, with 7 bases between them. Germline CDR1 is GTSNPN and CDR2 is SVGIG (reference sequence). The CDR3 consists of 11 residues. General study findings and limits: Local tumor mutational burden and local T-cell repertoire clonality showed a moderate significant correlation, R 0.3 to 0.35.

Multiplex PCR employing 32 V and 13 J primers generated amplicons of the TCR beta CDR3. MiXCR, run by TCRdb on the multiplex PCR reads, gives a single entry per CDR3 protein. This sample yields 14,000 or so distinct CDR3 sequences, of which 25% to 35% are seen a single time; about 4% belongs to the top ten. The source is a man aged 40-55 years with non-small cell lung cancer. The rearrangement uses TRBV30 and TRBJ2-7, with D hard to call. What was sequenced was lung tumor tissue. CDR3 coding DNA: TGTGCCTGGAGTCCAGGACACGAGCAGTACTTG. It is translated as CAWSPGHEQYL.